This note documents a single T cell receptor (beta chain) sequence. Its antigen remains unknown. The data belong to a study of shared clonotypes between healthy human individuals. Study summary: Samples came from two female and a few male donors aged 18 to 49. Study outcomes and limitations: In contrast to clonotypes shared by all four donors, non-shared clonotypes had lower generation probabilities.

With 0 bases removed from V and 2 bases from J, the gap between germline ends came to 14 bases. The CDR3 contains 17 residues. Per germline, CDR1 LGHNA and CDR2 YNFKEQ. Sorted-subset replicate PCR reactions were performed with approximately 190 ng DNA, corresponding to tens of thousands of T cell genomes. Some clones are missing from TCRdb's copy, which holds only in-frame ones; the method was immunoSEQ multiplex PCR. This table has 1,500,000 or so clones, 97% to 99% appearing once. The sequence derives from a man aged 25-40 years in good health. Sequenced input: naive CD4+ T cells sorted from blood. Specified subset: CD45RA+ positively selected. This chain links TRBV4-2 with TRBJ2-1; unclear D gene. CDR3 DNA sequence: TGTGCCAGCAGCCAAGATCTTGAGACCCCTACCTACAATGAGCAGTTCTTC. Translating it yields CASSQDLETPTYNEQFF.